These 19 T cell receptor beta chains came from one sample sequenced in a study of human CD8 memory T cell subsets (dated by TCRdb to 2020 to 2021). TCRdb records NextSeq 550 as the sequencer. A Human TCR Profiling Kit was used to prepare UMI-labeled 5' RACE TCRbeta libraries. With the reads reprocessed by TCRdb, a single entry stands for each CDR3 protein sequence and no DNA is reported. This sample's table lists roughly 4,000 distinct CDR3 sequences. More than 30% of the sample comes from the top ten. Material: CD8+ effector memory T cells (TEM) sorted from PBMCs. The sample's cell subset or site label is to be understood as: effector memory CD8 T cells, CCR7- CD45RO+ CD95+. The receptors here all came from a human donor in good health.

The chain combines TRBV7-8 with TRBJ2-7; no DNA is available, so the TRBD1 call from TCRdb remains unchecked. There are 14 residues in the CDR3. CDR1 SGHVS and CDR2 FQNEAQ come from the germline V gene. The CDR3 sequence is CASSLRDRVYEQYF.

The gene calls are TRBV6-5 and TRBJ2-7; TCRdb picks TRBD2, but there is no DNA to check that call. Germline V gene lookup returns CDR1 MNHEY and CDR2 SVGAGI. This CDR3 comprises 16 residues. CDR3 protein: CASSYWTRRGIHEQYF.

This chain uses TRBV28 with TRBJ1-1; TCRdb returns TRBD1, unconfirmable since there is no DNA. Germline-derived CDR1 and CDR2 are MDHEN and SYDVKM. The CDR3 is made up of 14 amino acids. The CDR3 protein is CASSSPPEGGEAFF. Full variable domain (outside the CDR3, taken from reference TRBV28 and TRBJ1-1): DVKVTQSSRYLVKRTGEKVFLECVQDMDHENMFWYRQDPGLGLRLIYFSYDVKMKEKGDIPEGYSVSREKKERFSLILESASTNQTSMYLCASSSPPEGGEAFFGQGTRLTVV.

This chain links TRBV15 with TRBJ2-5; TCRdb's D call, TRBD1, is unchecked because there is no DNA. The CDR3 loop spans 12 amino acids. The V gene's germline CDR1 is LNHNV and CDR2 YYDKDF (reference sequence). This chain's CDR3 is CATSKGTGKRYF.

This chain uses TRBV30 with TRBJ2-7; lacking DNA, the TRBD2 call made by TCRdb goes unchecked. Germline-derived CDR1 and CDR2 are GTSNPN and SVGIG (reference sequence). The CDR3 contains 14 residues. The chain's CDR3 is CACTSGRIIHEQYF.

The genes are TRBV30 and TRBJ2-2. CDR1 and CDR2 from the germline V gene are GTSNPN and SVGIG (reference sequence). This CDR3 has 15 residues. CDR3: CAWSVNPDNTGELFF.

V and J are TRBV12-3 or TRBV12-4 and TRBJ2-1; the D gene TCRdb calls, TRBD1, cannot be checked with no DNA. The CDR3 spans 15 residues. The CDR3 loop reads CASSPGEGGVDEQFF.

J is TRBJ2-7 and V is TRBV15; the D call of TRBD1 rests on TCRdb alone, since no DNA is present to check it. The CDR3 is made up of 17 amino acids. Looked up from germline, CDR1 is LNHNV and CDR2 is YYDKDF (reference sequence). The chain's CDR3 is CATSRTLDRGGSYEQYF.

CDR3 loop: CASGTRVTEAFF. This chain links TRBV5-4 with TRBJ1-1. Germline lookup yields CDR1 SGHNT and CDR2 YYREEE (reference sequence). The CDR3 is 12 residues long.

This clonotype counts as medium-sized (0.01 to 0.1%) by frequency. The chain uses TRBV11-3 and TRBJ1-1; absent DNA, TCRdb's TRBD1 call cannot be checked. Germline loops: CDR1 SGHNT, CDR2 YENEEA. The CDR3 has 13 residues. The chain's CDR3 is CASSLEGDTEAFF.

This clonotype is medium-sized by frequency. CDR3 protein: CASSLVGESYEQYF. V usage is TRBV28 and J usage is TRBJ2-7. This CDR3 region has 14 residues. Germline V gives CDR1 MDHEN, CDR2 SYDVKM.

This chain joins TRBV9 and TRBJ2-1; no DNA is available, so the TRBD1 call from TCRdb remains unchecked. The CDR3 totals 12 residues. Per the germline V gene, CDR1 is SGDLS and CDR2 is YYNGEE. CDR3 amino acids: CASSGRGSEQFF.

The chain uses TRBV6-2 or TRBV6-3 and TRBJ2-7; checking the TCRdb D call of TRBD1 is not possible without DNA. The CDR3 extends over 13 amino acids. Germline CDR1 reads MNHEY; CDR2 reads SVGEGT. CDR3 protein: CASSYPGTHEQYF.

V is TRBV28 and J is TRBJ2-7; TCRdb designates TRBD1, a call that cannot be tested without DNA. The length of the CDR3 is 15 residues. CDR1 is MDHEN and CDR2 is SYDVKM in the germline V gene. This chain's CDR3 is CASSRVREDPYEQYF.

This rearrangement joins TRBV4-1 to TRBJ2-7; TCRdb's D call, TRBD1, is unchecked because there is no DNA. In germline, CDR1 is MGHRA, CDR2 YSYEKL. This CDR3 contains 16 residues. CDR3 sequence reads: CASSLGWTGSSYEQYF.

The chain carries TRBV6-2 or TRBV6-3 and TRBJ2-7; lacking DNA, the TRBD1 call made by TCRdb goes unchecked. The CDR3 length is 14 residues. The germline CDR1 and CDR2 sequences are MNHEY and SVGEGT. CDR3 protein: CASSGQGASYEQYF.

The J gene is TRBJ2-6, the V gene TRBV6-5; the TCRdb call, TRBD1, lacks DNA for checking. The CDR3 sequence is 16 residues long. CDR1 is MNHEY, CDR2 SVGAGI, per germline. Here the CDR3 reads CASSYSTGTGANVLTF.

The chain's CDR3 is CATSRGRESSGNTIYF. The chain links TRBV15 to TRBJ1-3. In germline, CDR1 is LNHNV, CDR2 YYDKDF (reference sequence). The CDR3 is 16 amino acids.

The CDR3 region is CASSLASNEQFF. The chain joins TRBV12-3 or TRBV12-4 to TRBJ2-1. The CDR3 is 12 residues long.